These 28 T cell receptor beta chains originate from one sample sequenced in a study of Ad26.COV2.S vaccination and SARS-CoV-2 variants. Treatment in this sample: roughly 20 received Ad26.COV2.S at low or high dose, single or two shots; about 5 received placebo; per-sample allocation not given. Collection of the samples took place on day 63 after the first injection of vaccine or placebo. The repertoire was sequenced with immunoSEQ multiplex PCR; TCRdb's copy has only in-frame clones and lacks some. The data contain roughly 250,000 clones, about 83% of them singletons. This sample comprised peripheral blood, obtained in a trial of Ad26.COV2.S vaccine versus placebo. The receptors come from a person aged 18 to 65 who received the Ad26.COV2.S COVID-19 vaccine or a placebo.

This clone has just a few counts. The chain has TRBV2 and TRBJ1-2; TRBD1 aligns across 9 bases. Germline-derived CDR1 and CDR2 are SNHLY and FYNNEI. J lost 4 bases, V lost 6 bases, and 9 bases had no gene match. The CDR3 is 15 residues long. The CDR3 loop reads CASSLAGTGLYGYTF. The CDR3 nucleotides read TGTGCCAGCAGCCTAGCCGGGACAGGGCTCTATGGCTACACCTTC.

This clone was found once. The chain couples TRBV6-5 to TRBJ2-5; 7 bases fit TRBD1. CDR3 length equals 14 residues. Germline CDR1 reads MNHEY; CDR2 reads SVGAGI. With 6 bases clipped from V and 5 bases from J, the junction kept 9 bases outside the gene matches. The CDR3 loop is CASRPTGVGETQYF. In DNA, the CDR3 is TGTGCCAGCAGACCTACAGGGGTCGGGGAGACCCAGTACTTC.

This clone was seen more than once but under ten times. The V call is TRBV5-6, the J call TRBJ2-4; TRBD2 aligns across 8 bases. V lost 4 bases to trimming and J lost 5 bases; unmatched junction nucleotides: 8. This CDR3 is 15 amino acids long. Germline V CDR1 and CDR2: SGHDT, YYEEEE. CDR3 in amino acids: CASSPRREGQNIQYF. The CDR3 region has the DNA TGTGCCAGCAGCCCCCGCCGGGAGGGCCAAAACATTCAGTACTTC.

J is TRBJ1-1 and V is TRBV18; D unresolved. Germline lookup yields CDR1 KGHSH and CDR2 LQKENI. The CDR3 sequence is 15 residues long. Trimming cost V 3 bases and J 1 base, with 12 bases left between them. The DNA for the CDR3 is TGTGCCAGCTCACCGGGAAACCGGGGGAACACTGAAGCTTTCTTT. Its translation: CASSPGNRGNTEAFF.

The genes are TRBV12-5 and TRBJ2-4; 9 bases agree with TRBD1. The length of the CDR3 is 21 residues. The germline V gene has CDR1 LGHNT and CDR2 FRNRAP. V was pared by 3 bases and J by 1 base, with 19 bases of the junction left unmatched. The CDR3 region is CASGFSGTGLSVRTAKNIQYF. The DNA of the CDR3 is TGTGCTAGTGGTTTCTCCGGGACAGGGCTAAGTGTAAGGACGGCCAAAAACATTCAGTACTTC.

This sequence joins TRBV27 and TRBJ1-1; D remains ambiguous. The CDR3 loop spans 18 amino acids. The V gene lost 5 bases and the J gene lost 0 bases, with 22 bases spanning the gap. Germline V gene lookup returns CDR1 MNHEY and CDR2 SMNVEV (reference sequence). The CDR3 nucleotides read TGTGCCAGCAGTCCCAGAATCGTGCGGACGGCTCTGAACACTGAAGCTTTCTTT. It is translated as CASSPRIVRTALNTEAFF.

The gene calls are TRBV12-3 or TRBV12-4 and TRBJ2-7; D not resolved. V lost 3 bases and J lost 4, with 10 bases in between. CDR3 length equals 13 residues. This chain's CDR3 is CASSFGLEYEQYF. CDR3 nucleotide sequence: TGTGCCAGCAGTTTCGGTTTGGAGTACGAGCAGTACTTC.

This clone was counted a single time. The chain links TRBV19 to TRBJ2-6; D remains ambiguous. CDR3 length: 15 residues. Trimming left V 3 bases short and J 0 bases short, with 6 bases between. Looked up from germline, CDR1 is LNHDA and CDR2 is SQIVND (reference sequence). CDR3 residues: CASSMTASGANVLTF. CDR3 in DNA: TGTGCCAGTAGTATGACCGCCTCTGGGGCCAACGTCCTGACTTTC.

J is TRBJ2-2 and V is TRBV7-9, with D possibly TRBD2 on 5 matching bases. The germline V gene has CDR1 SEHNR and CDR2 FQNEAQ (reference sequence). The CDR3 contains 13 residues. Between the trimmed V and J ends, which lost 5 bases and 6 bases, there was a span of 10 bases. The CDR3 region is CASSLPGAGELFF. CDR3 bases: TGTGCCAGCAGCCTGCCCGGGGCCGGGGAGCTGTTTTTT.

This clone was detected only a few times. The J gene is TRBJ1-3, the V gene TRBV11-2; perhaps TRBD1 as D (5 bases). The CDR3 extends over 15 amino acids. The V end was cut by 4 bases, the J end by 4 bases, with 14 bases between. From germline, CDR1 is SGHAT and CDR2 FQNNGV. The CDR3 DNA sequence: TGTGCCAGCAGCTCCGTGGGGGATTCGGGAAACACCATATATTTT. Translated, it gives CASSSVGDSGNTIYF.

The chain combines TRBV18 with TRBJ1-5; D not resolved. Trimming left V 2 bases short and J 3 bases short, with 8 bases between. The germline V gene encodes CDR1 KGHSH and CDR2 LQKENI. CDR3 length equals 14 residues. The CDR3 spells CASSPVTDNQPQHF. DNA of the CDR3: TGTGCCAGCTCACCAGTAACAGACAATCAGCCCCAGCATTTT.

This chain uses TRBV18 with TRBJ2-5, with 8 bases matching TRBD2. This CDR3 spans 15 amino acids. In germline, CDR1 is KGHSH, CDR2 LQKENI. The V and J ends lost 5 bases and 5 bases, in that order; junction bases with no gene match: 10. The CDR3 loop reads CASSNYSGTVETQYF. In DNA, the CDR3 is TGTGCCAGCTCAAACTATAGCGGGACCGTTGAGACCCAGTACTTC.

V is TRBV29-1 and J is TRBJ2-7; weak D call: TRBD2 (6 bases). The CDR3 is 13 amino acids. The V gene's germline CDR1 is SQVTM and CDR2 ANQGSEA. V gave up 0 bases and J gave up 2 bases, with 8 bases separating them. CDR3 amino acids: CSVEERGTYEQYF. The CDR3 DNA is TGCAGCGTTGAAGAACGGGGGACCTACGAGCAGTACTTC.

The chain uses TRBV12-1 and TRBJ2-3; the D call of TRBD2 is as the table states it, not checked on the DNA. TRBV12-1 is recorded as a pseudogene. This CDR3 is 15 amino acids long. The CDR3 DNA reads TGTGCCAGCAGCTCACCAGAGGCTAGCCCAGATACGCAGTATTTT. Its protein is CASSSPEASPDTQYF.

This clone was recorded only once. The chain couples TRBV2 to TRBJ1-1; D uncertain. Germline loops: CDR1 SNHLY, CDR2 FYNNEI. The CDR3 totals 12 residues. Trimming cost V 10 bases and J 4 bases, with 13 bases left between them. In nucleotides, the CDR3 is TGTGCCACCTCAGGCGTGGGCACTGAAGCTTTCTTT. Protein product: CATSGVGTEAFF.

Only a few counts were recorded for this clone. This chain joins TRBV19 and TRBJ2-2; D gene ambiguous. V gave up 5 bases and J gave up 7 bases, with 11 bases separating them. The CDR3 runs to 13 residues. CDR1 and CDR2 (germline): LNHDA, SQIVND (reference sequence). The CDR3 DNA reads as TGTGCCAGTAGTCAAAGGTCCAGCGGGGAGCTGTTTTTT. It codes for CASSQRSSGELFF.

The chain uses TRBV4-3 and TRBJ2-1; D ambiguous. The CDR3 has 13 amino acids. Germline V CDR1 and CDR2: LGHNA, YSLEER. V lost 2 bases and J lost 9, with 11 bases in between. The CDR3 DNA sequence: TGCGCCAGCAGCCAACGAATGGAGAGTGAGCAGTTCTTC. The encoded protein is CASSQRMESEQFF.

In its sample, this clone was seen once. The V and J genes are TRBV3-1 (or the pseudogene TRBV3-2) and TRBJ2-1, with D unresolved. The V gene's germline CDR1 is LGHDT and CDR2 YNNKEL (reference sequence). Trimming removed 1 base at V and 9 bases at J, with 10 bases between. CDR3 length: 13 amino acids. CDR3 DNA: TGTGCCAGCAGCCAAGGGGGTCAGAGTGAGCAGTTCTTC. Translating it yields CASSQGGQSEQFF.

The J gene is TRBJ2-3, the V gene TRBV7-9; 8 nucleotides match TRBD2. The junction had 7 bases not matched to a gene; V was cut back by 5 bases and J by 12 bases. The CDR3 loop spans 12 amino acids. CDR1 SEHNR and CDR2 FQNEAQ come from the germline V gene (reference sequence). In DNA form, the CDR3 reads TGTGCCAGCAGCCCTTACCGGGGGGGCCAGTATTTT. Its translation: CASSPYRGGQYF.

V gene TRBV4-1 combines with J gene TRBJ2-7, with TRBD2 matching over 10 bases. Germline-derived CDR1 and CDR2 are MGHRA and YSYEKL. After removal of 0 bases from V and 1 base from J, the junction contained 9 bases not matched to a gene. The CDR3 extends over 18 amino acids. CDR3 protein: CASSQDRLAGDLSYEQYF. The CDR3 bases are TGCGCCAGCAGCCAAGATCGTCTAGCGGGGGATCTTTCCTACGAGCAGTACTTC.

The chain has TRBV3-1 (or the pseudogene TRBV3-2) and TRBJ2-7; TRBD2 agrees at 7 bases. Germline CDR1 LGHDT, CDR2 YNNKEL (reference sequence). The J segment lost 2 bases and the V segment lost 1 base, leaving 5 bases of the junction unmatched. This CDR3 is 15 amino acids long. The CDR3 spells CASSQVGRETYEQYF. CDR3 bases: TGTGCCAGCAGCCAAGTTGGGCGGGAGACCTACGAGCAGTACTTC.

The V gene is TRBV14, the J gene TRBJ2-7; D is perhaps TRBD1 or TRBD2 (5 bases each). The CDR3 consists of 16 residues. Trimming cost V 0 bases and J 2 bases, with 14 bases left between them. Germline V CDR1 and CDR2: SGHDN, FVKESK. This chain's CDR3 is CASSQEGSEGTYEQYV. As DNA, the CDR3 is TGTGCCAGCAGCCAAGAGGGATCTGAGGGGACCTACGAGCAGTACGTC.

The genes are TRBV5-1 and TRBJ2-1; 9 bases are a match to TRBD1. The length of the CDR3 is 16 residues. Unmatched junction bases numbered 12, after V lost 3 bases and J lost 8 bases. Per the germline V gene, CDR1 is SGHRS and CDR2 is YFSETQ. The DNA for the CDR3 is TGCGCCAGCAGCTCCGGTCCGGACAGGGGAATCTATGAGCAGTTCTTC. The encoded protein is CASSSGPDRGIYEQFF. The full variable domain, in which reference TRBV5-1 and TRBJ2-1 provide the parts outside the CDR3, is KAGVTQTPRYLIKTRGQQVTLSCSPISGHRSVSWYQQTPGQGLQFLFEYFSETQRNKGNFPGRFSGRQFSNSRSEMNVSTLELGDSALYLCASSSGPDRGIYEQFFGPGTRLTVL.

The chain links TRBV15 to TRBJ2-7, with D unresolved. The CDR3 is made up of 13 amino acids. CDR1 and CDR2 from the germline V gene are LNHNV and YYDKDF (reference sequence). Trimming left V 3 bases short and J 4 bases short, with 10 bases between. The CDR3 nucleotides are TGTGCCACCAGCAGGGCAAGAGCTTACGAGCAGTACGTC. Protein product: CATSRARAYEQYV.

This clone was found once. The gene calls are TRBV5-1 and TRBJ2-7, with D maybe TRBD1 (6 bases). Looked up from germline, CDR1 is SGHRS and CDR2 is YFSETQ. Trimming left V 4 bases short and J 5 bases short, with 16 bases between. There are 14 residues in the CDR3. The CDR3 DNA is TGCGCCAGCAGCCGACCTCAGGGGTGGGACGAGCAGTACGTC. Protein product: CASSRPQGWDEQYV.

V gene TRBV13 combines with J gene TRBJ1-6; the match to TRBD1 covers 7 bases. V trimming: 3 bases; J trimming: 4 bases; junction bases outside the gene matches: 6. CDR1 is PRHDT and CDR2 is FYEKMQ in the germline V gene (reference sequence). The CDR3 totals 16 residues. The CDR3 DNA reads TGTGCCAGCAGCTTCTCCGGGACAGATTATAATTCACCCCTCCACTTT. This translates into CASSFSGTDYNSPLHF.

The CDR3 region is CAWSLQGGHNEQFF. DNA of the CDR3: TGTGCCTGGAGTTTACAGGGTGGACACAATGAGCAGTTCTTC. The J gene is TRBJ2-1, the V gene TRBV30; D might be TRBD1 (6 bases). Germline CDR1 and CDR2: GTSNPN and SVGIG (reference sequence). This CDR3 spans 14 amino acids. Trimming removed 2 bases at V and 5 bases at J, with 13 bases between.

The V call is TRBV19, the J call TRBJ2-2; no definite D call. CDR1 and CDR2 from the germline V gene are LNHDA and SQIVND (reference sequence). Trimming stripped 7 bases from V and 2 bases from J, with 14 bases between. This CDR3 has 15 amino acids. This CDR3 is CASTTTLINTGELFF. CDR3 nucleotide sequence: TGTGCCAGTACCACGACCCTAATTAACACCGGGGAGCTGTTTTTT.